The 7 T cell receptor beta chains presented below share a single source sample, sequenced in a study of blood T cell repertoires in COVID-19. Assay: immunoSEQ multiplex PCR; the TCRdb copy retains only in-frame clones and omits some. This table has under 65,000 clones, approximately 80% appearing once. Sequencing used peripheral blood. These receptors all stem from a man aged 60-69 years with COVID-19, enrolled during active disease.

This rearrangement joins TRBV5-1 to TRBJ2-1; a weak D match, TRBD2 (5 bases). This CDR3 is 14 amino acids long. Germline CDR1 reads SGHRS; CDR2 reads YFSETQ. Trimming shortened V by 3 bases and J by 9 bases, and 16 bases separated the two germline ends. The CDR3 reads CASSWTEDLGEQFF. CDR3 coding DNA: TGCGCCAGCAGCTGGACTGAGGATTTGGGTGAGCAGTTCTTC.

The chain couples TRBV4-1 to TRBJ2-3; 7 bases agree with TRBD2. Per germline, CDR1 MGHRA and CDR2 YSYEKL. The CDR3 runs 17 residues. V trimming: 0 bases; J trimming: 3 bases; junction bases outside the gene matches: 9. CDR3 in DNA: TGCGCCAGCAGCCAAGACGCCGCTAGAGCGGGGACAGATACGCAGTATTTT. It yields the protein CASSQDAARAGTDTQYF.

This chain joins TRBV4-1 and TRBJ1-1; 7 positions match TRBD1. Germline V gene sequence: CDR1 MGHRA, CDR2 YSYEKL. The CDR3 consists of 13 residues. V lost 4 bases, J lost 7 bases, and 6 bases stayed unmatched. The CDR3 sequence is CASSLRGASEAFF. The CDR3 region has the DNA TGCGCCAGCAGCCTCAGGGGGGCAAGTGAAGCTTTCTTT.

The J gene is TRBJ1-4, the V gene TRBV6-5; 7 nucleotides match TRBD1. The CDR3 has 15 residues. V trimming: 1 base; J trimming: 8 bases; junction bases outside the gene matches: 7. The germline V gene has CDR1 MNHEY and CDR2 SVGAGI. CDR3 loop: CASSYFPGQMEKLFF. The CDR3 nucleotides read TGTGCCAGCAGTTACTTTCCGGGACAGATGGAAAAACTGTTTTTT.

The chain joins TRBV7-9 to TRBJ2-5; maybe TRBD2 (5 bases). The CDR3 extends over 11 amino acids. Germline V lookup: CDR1 SEHNR, CDR2 FQNEAQ (reference sequence). Trimming shortened V by 7 bases and J by 5 bases, and 8 bases separated the two germline ends. The CDR3 DNA sequence: TGTGCCAGCATCCGGGGTGAGACCCAGTACTTC. As protein: CASIRGETQYF.

This chain joins TRBV5-1 and TRBJ2-7, with 7 bases matching TRBD2. Germline V gene data show CDR1 as SGHRS and CDR2 as YFSETQ. CDR3 size: 14 residues. Unmatched junction bases numbered 0, after V lost 0 bases and J lost 0 bases. DNA of the CDR3: TGCGCCAGCAGCTTGGCGGGGGGCTCCTACGAGCAGTACTTC. Amino acid sequence: CASSLAGGSYEQYF.

The chain recombines TRBV7-3 with TRBJ2-1; TRBD2 matches at 7 bases. This CDR3 spans 15 amino acids. Trimming removed 3 bases from V and 7 bases from J; junction bases left unmatched: 9. Germline lookup yields CDR1 SGHTA and CDR2 FQGTGA. CDR3: CASSLGGRGGNEQFF. CDR3 coding DNA: TGTGCCAGCAGCTTGGGCGGGAGAGGAGGGAATGAGCAGTTCTTC.